Following are 8 T cell receptor beta chains from one sample sequenced in a study of type 1 regulatory T cells. TCRdb re-called the reads with MiXCR, one entry per CDR3 protein. Of tens of thousands of distinct CDR3 sequences listed, 20% were seen once; the top ten hold 7.5% to 8.5%. General observations from the study: Compared with non-type 1 regulatory T cells, type 1 regulatory T cells showed a more restricted TCR repertoire.

These receptors have no identified antigens. Sequenced: cultured type 1 regulatory T (Tr1) cells, either the whole culture or a sorted fraction (not recorded which). These receptors all come from a human donor in good health.

This clonotype has just a few counts. The chain joins TRBV6-1 to TRBJ2-1, with TRBD1 matching over 8 bases. Germline V gene data show CDR1 as MNHNS and CDR2 as SASEGT. V was clipped by 7 bases and J by 9 bases; unmatched bases: 5. This CDR3 is 12 amino acids long. Here the CDR3 DNA reads TGTGCCAGCAAGGACAGGGTAACTGAGCAGTTCTTC. This gives the protein CASKDRVTEQFF.

This clonotype is labeled as medium-sized. The V and J genes are TRBV5-1 and TRBJ1-6; D gene uncertain. Deletions cut 0 bases from V and 7 bases from J, with 8 bases between. There are 14 residues in the CDR3. The germline V gene encodes CDR1 SGHRS and CDR2 YFSETQ. CDR3 in amino acids: CASSLAGPNSPLHF. The CDR3, as DNA: TGCGCCAGCAGCTTGGCAGGTCCGAATTCACCCCTCCACTTT.

This clonotype was observed a handful of times. This chain joins TRBV12-3 or TRBV12-4 and TRBJ2-7, with D perhaps being TRBD1 or TRBD2 (6 bases each). The CDR3 length is 12 residues. The V end was cut by 6 bases, the J end by 11 bases, with 17 bases between. Here the CDR3 reads CASRLTGGDEYF. CDR3 in DNA: TGTGCCAGCAGACTCACCGGGGGCGACGAGTACTTC.

This clonotype appeared a few times. The rearrangement uses TRBV12-2 and TRBJ2-3; the table calls TRBD2, which could not be checked here. TRBV12-2 is deemed a pseudogene. The CDR3 is 17 residues long. The CDR3, as DNA: TGTGCAAGTCCCATCCGACTAGCGGGAGAAGGCACAGATACGCAGTATTTT. Its translation: CASPIRLAGEGTDTQYF.

The chain links TRBV5-1 to TRBJ2-3; D remains ambiguous. This CDR3 is 16 amino acids long. Looked up from germline, CDR1 is SGHRS and CDR2 is YFSETQ. V lost 4 bases and J 0 bases, leaving 15 bases between the germline ends. Here the CDR3 DNA reads TGCGCCAGCAGCGAGTTCGGCGGCGGTAGCACAGATACGCAGTATTTT. Protein sequence: CASSEFGGGSTDTQYF.

A few counts support this clonotype. V is TRBV12-3 or TRBV12-4 and J is TRBJ1-3; D is undetermined. The CDR3 is made up of 13 amino acids. Trimming left V 2 bases short and J 4 bases short, with 6 bases between. The CDR3 DNA reads as TGTGCCAGCAGTTTATTGGGAGGAAACACCATATATTTT. Amino acid sequence: CASSLLGGNTIYF.

Only a few counts were recorded for this clonotype. The chain recombines TRBV20-1 with TRBJ2-5, with D possibly matching TRBD1 (6 bases). Germline V gives CDR1 DFQATT, CDR2 SNEGSKA (reference sequence). The CDR3 covers 13 residues. Deletions cut 3 bases from V and 1 base from J, with 9 bases between. Here the CDR3 reads CSARKGGQETQYF. The CDR3 region has the DNA TGCAGTGCTAGGAAAGGGGGCCAAGAGACCCAGTACTTC.

This clonotype was found once. The DNA of the CDR3 is TGTGCCAGCTCACCCCCGGCACCTCAACTGAACGGGGAGCTGTTTTTT. Translated, it gives CASSPPAPQLNGELFF. The chain uses TRBV18 and TRBJ2-2; the D is unclear. CDR1 is KGHSH and CDR2 is LQKENI in the germline V gene. V was clipped by 3 bases and J by 7 bases, with 18 bases between them. CDR3 length equals 16 residues.